This TCR beta chain is from a study of CD8 T cells in Susac syndrome. With random hexamers, reverse transcription was performed on about 0.5 to 1 ug of RNA. TCRdb called the immunoSEQ multiplex PCR reads again in MiXCR, with one record for every CDR3 protein. The sample includes 160,000 or so distinct CDR3 sequences, 85% to 95% seen only once; the top ten take 0.15% to 0.2%. The CDR3 sequence is 13 residues long. V shed 4 bases, J shed 10 bases, and the junction held 6 bases outside the gene matches. CDR1 MDHEN and CDR2 SYDVKM come from the germline V gene. Specimen: CD8+ T cells from PBMCs. This clonotype was obtained from a human donor with multiple sclerosis. This sequence joins TRBV28 and TRBJ2-5, with 10 bases aligning to TRBD2. CDR3 amino acids: CASSSTSGKSQYF. CDR3 nucleotides: TGTGCCAGCAGTTCCACTAGCGGGAAAAGCCAGTACTTC.